These T cell receptor beta chains were read from a single sample in a study of CD8 T cells in Susac syndrome. TCRdb re-analysed the immunoSEQ multiplex PCR reads in MiXCR, keeping a single row per CDR3 protein. This table holds about 90,000 distinct CDR3 sequences, just under 95% found once. Sequencing input: CD8+ T cells from PBMCs. Receptor source: a human donor in good health. Both conserved end residues are part of each CDR3. A D gene is named only where the DNA matches it firmly. The size entry is marked missing in some rows and otherwise reads once, few, many or a size class.

size	V	J	D	DNA	CDR3
.	TRBV3-1	TRBJ2-7	TRBD1	TGTGCCGCTTCCGGGACAGGGCCCTACGAGCAGTACTTC	CAASGTGPYEQYF
once	TRBV7-8	TRBJ2-7	.	TGTGCCAGCAGCTTACCCCCGGAGAACTCCTACGAGCAGTACTTC	CASSLPPENSYEQYF
.	TRBV5-1	TRBJ2-1	TRBD1	TGCGCCAGCAGCCCCCCGGGACAGGGCAAGAATGAGCAGTTCTTC	CASSPPGQGKNEQFF
.	TRBV7-8	TRBJ2-3	TRBD2	TGTGCCACTACGCTATCCTTAGCGGGGGGGCTAGATACGCAGTATTTT	CATTLSLAGGLDTQYF
.	TRBV2	TRBJ1-1	.	TGTGCCAGCAGCCGCAGTCGCACTGAAGCTTTCTTT	CASSRSRTEAFF
.	TRBV7-6	TRBJ1-2	.	TGTGCCAGCAGCCCGGACAGCTCCTATGGCTACACCTTC	CASSPDSSYGYTF
.	TRBV6-5	TRBJ1-2	.	TGTGCCAGCAGTTACTTCGAGGTTGTCGGGGGCACTAACTATGGCTACACCTTC	CASSYFEVVGGTNYGYTF
.	TRBV7-6	TRBJ2-3	TRBD2	TGTGCCAGCAGCTCAACAACTCGGACTAGCGGGGCCACAGATACGCAGTATTTT	CASSSTTRTSGATDTQYF
.	TRBV19	TRBJ1-1	.	TGTGCCAGTAGTACCGACACCCACACTGAAGCTTTCTTT	CASSTDTHTEAFF
.	TRBV29-1	TRBJ2-6	.	TGCAGCGTTGAAGAAGGGCAGAACTCTGGGGCCAACGTCCTGACTTTC	CSVEEGQNSGANVLTF
.	TRBV5-6	TRBJ2-3	.	TGTGCCAGCAGCCGCGAGATTAGCACAGATACGCAGTATTTT	CASSREISTDTQYF
few	TRBV29-1	TRBJ2-7	.	TGCAGCGTCTCCTTGGGCAGCTTAGAGCAGTACTTC	CSVSLGSLEQYF
.	TRBV12-3/TRBV12-4	TRBJ1-2	.	TGTGCCAGCAGCCCAGGCCCTGGGGTCTACACCTTC	CASSPGPGVYTF
.	TRBV6-5	TRBJ2-2	TRBD1	TGTGCCAGCAGTTACTCGAGTTGGGACAGGGACGCCGGGGAGCTGTTTTTT	CASSYSSWDRDAGELFF